A single sample gave rise to the 9 T cell receptor beta chains below, sequenced in a study of cytomegalovirus exposure and HLA in healthy donors. With 60 Vbeta and 13 Jbeta primers, the PCR was carried out. The repertoire was sequenced with immunoSEQ multiplex PCR; TCRdb's copy has only in-frame clones and lacks some. The sample includes roughly 130,000 clones, roughly 85% of them seen just once. What was sequenced was PBMCs. Receptors were obtained from a boy younger than 18 in good health and CMV-seronegative.

This chain joins TRBV30 and TRBJ2-1, with D maybe TRBD1 (5 bases). The CDR3 length is 13 residues. Germline CDR1 reads GTSNPN; CDR2 reads SVGIG (reference sequence). V was trimmed by 0 bases and J by 5 bases, leaving 8 bases between them. The CDR3 bases are TGTGCCTGGAGTGTACCAGGGAACAATGAGCAGTTCTTC. Its translation: CAWSVPGNNEQFF.

This chain uses TRBV5-4 with TRBJ2-3; 7 nucleotides agree with TRBD2. Germline lookup yields CDR1 SGHNT and CDR2 YYREEE (reference sequence). The V and J ends lost 0 bases and 2 bases, in that order; junction bases with no gene match: 3. This CDR3 has 15 residues. The CDR3 spells CASSLGLADTDTQYF. CDR3 nucleotides: TGTGCCAGCAGCTTGGGGCTAGCGGACACAGATACGCAGTATTTT.

The table lists this clone with a count of one. This chain connects TRBV4-1 to TRBJ1-1, with a possible D match to TRBD1 (5 bases). Trimming removed 5 bases at V and 2 bases at J, with 18 bases between. The CDR3 runs to 16 residues. Looked up from germline, CDR1 is MGHRA and CDR2 is YSYEKL. In DNA form, the CDR3 reads TGCGCCAGCAGCAACCGGGACTCGCCAACAAACACTGAAGCTTTCTTT. It codes for CASSNRDSPTNTEAFF.

This rearrangement joins TRBV4-1 to TRBJ1-1, with a tentative D call TRBD1 (5 bases). Germline-derived CDR1 and CDR2 are MGHRA and YSYEKL. The CDR3 is 15 residues long. V was pared by 4 bases and J by 6 bases, with 18 bases between. The CDR3 coding sequence is TGCGCCAGCAGCCCCAGGGAAGGGGAGGAGGCTGAAGCTTTCTTT. As protein: CASSPREGEEAEAFF.

The chain recombines TRBV29-1 with TRBJ2-1; possible D gene TRBD2, 5 bases. The ends were cut back, 4 bases at V and 7 bases at J, with 17 bases in the middle. The CDR3 totals 14 residues. The germline V gene has CDR1 SQVTM and CDR2 ANQGSEA. The DNA of the CDR3 is TGCAGCGTTGTTCATAGCGAAAAGGGTAATGAGCAGTTCTTC. Amino acid sequence: CSVVHSEKGNEQFF.

As concerns this clone: Other DNA sequences in this sample translate to the same CDR3. The genes are TRBV9 and TRBJ2-7, with D tentatively TRBD1 (7 bases). The V gene's germline CDR1 is SGDLS and CDR2 YYNGEE. The CDR3 consists of 13 residues. The V gene lost 4 bases and the J gene lost 1 base, with 9 bases spanning the gap. This CDR3 reads CASSPGGSYEQYF. CDR3 bases: TGTGCCAGCAGCCCAGGGGGGTCCTACGAGCAGTACTTC.

The chain uses TRBV2 and TRBJ1-2; D gene unclear. Trimming pared 2 bases from V and 8 bases from J, leaving 12 bases between. This CDR3 is 13 amino acids long. Germline loops: CDR1 SNHLY, CDR2 FYNNEI. Here the CDR3 DNA reads TGTGCCAGCAGTGAATTCGGGGTTAAGGGCTACACCTTC. It translates to CASSEFGVKGYTF.

The rearrangement links TRBV18 to TRBJ1-2, with D tentatively TRBD1 (6 bases). Between the trimmed V and J ends, which lost 6 bases and 0 bases, there was a span of 17 bases. Germline CDR1 and CDR2: KGHSH and LQKENI. The CDR3 contains 16 residues. The CDR3 sequence is CASSPGQPPSNYGYTF. The CDR3 DNA is TGTGCCAGCTCCCCTGGACAGCCTCCTTCTAACTATGGCTACACCTTC.

The rearrangement links TRBV5-1 to TRBJ2-1, with 11 bases aligning to TRBD2. This CDR3 is built from 16 residues. The V and J ends lost 4 bases and 7 bases, in that order; junction bases with no gene match: 10. The germline gives CDR1 SGHRS, CDR2 YFSETQ. CDR3 loop: CASSPPGTSGGNEQFF. In DNA, the CDR3 is TGCGCCAGCAGCCCGCCGGGGACTAGCGGAGGAAATGAGCAGTTCTTC.